The 9 T cell receptor beta chains listed next were all sequenced from one sample in a study of T-cell memory formation after mild COVID-19 (dated by TCRdb to the early 2020s). To prepare the library, 5' RACE was applied. TCRdb lists the instrument as Illumina NovaSeq 6000. The public reads were reanalyzed by TCRdb: fastp trimming at Q25, MiXCR alignment, in-frame beta chains only. Here each entry gathers all rows of one CDR3 protein and keeps the most common genes and DNA. The sample records roughly 300,000 distinct CDR3 sequences, roughly an eighth of which are singletons. The ten biggest clones cover 22% of the sample. The sample comprised PBMCs or a T cell subset sorted from them (not recorded which). Source of these receptors: a man between 18 and 35 years old who had mild COVID-19 (a few samples of this study predate the infection). The sample titles of this study are shuffled in the database, so cell type and time point are left out; the donor was told from shared clones.

The CDR3 bases are TGTGCCAGCAGCTTAGGGGGGAATGGCCGGTTTTCCTACGAGCAGTACTTC. The encoded protein is CASSLGGNGRFSYEQYF. The V and J genes are TRBV7-2 and TRBJ2-7; D possibly uses TRBD1 or TRBD2 (5 bases each). V was trimmed by 1 base and J by 1 base, leaving 17 bases between them. Germline V gene data show CDR1 as SGHTA and CDR2 as FQGNSA. The CDR3 is made up of 17 amino acids.

The CDR3 sequence is CASSLAGMIHEQYV. The CDR3 nucleotides read TGTGCCAGCAGCTTGGCCGGCATGATCCACGAGCAGTACGTC. The J gene is TRBJ2-7, the V gene TRBV5-5; no clear D. Germline V lookup: CDR1 SGHKS, CDR2 YYEKEE (reference sequence). Trimming left V 0 bases short and J 5 bases short, with 12 bases between. This CDR3 has 14 residues.

The chain employs TRBV6-2 or TRBV6-3 and TRBJ1-1; D is undetermined. Germline V gene sequence: CDR1 MNHEY, CDR2 SVGEGT. V was clipped by 0 bases and J by 8 bases, with 7 bases between them. This CDR3 spans 12 amino acids. The CDR3 region has the DNA TGTGCCAGCAGTTACTCCAGAGGCGAAGCTTTCTTT. The encoded protein is CASSYSRGEAFF.

This clonotype has a count of ten or more. The chain uses TRBV5-1 and TRBJ1-1; no clear D gene. This CDR3 comprises 16 residues. Germline lookup yields CDR1 SGHRS and CDR2 YFSETQ. Trimming pared 6 bases from V and 1 base from J, leaving 19 bases between. CDR3 protein: CASTVDGARTNTEAFF. In DNA, the CDR3 is TGCGCCAGCACCGTAGACGGAGCAAGGACGAACACTGAAGCTTTCTTT.

This clonotype came up a few times. This chain links TRBV3-1 with TRBJ1-2, with 8 bases aligning to TRBD1. V dropped 4 bases and J dropped 7; count of bases not matched to a gene: 14. Germline CDR1 reads LGHDT; CDR2 reads YNNKEL (reference sequence). The CDR3 runs to 16 residues. In nucleotides, the CDR3 is TGTGCCAGCAGCCTACTTCCCCGGGACAGGACGGTTGGCTACACCTTC. It yields the protein CASSLLPRDRTVGYTF.

This chain links TRBV4-3 with TRBJ2-2; 8 bases match TRBD1. The CDR3 loop spans 16 amino acids. The J segment lost 4 bases and the V segment lost 0 bases, leaving 4 bases of the junction unmatched. Germline lookup yields CDR1 LGHNA and CDR2 YSLEER. CDR3 residues: CASSQETGVVTGELFF. The CDR3 coding sequence is TGCGCCAGCAGCCAAGAGACAGGGGTGGTCACCGGGGAGCTGTTTTTT.

This clonotype was counted ten times or more. The J gene is TRBJ1-5, the V gene TRBV6-5; the D is unclear. The CDR3 loop spans 12 amino acids. Trimming removed 6 bases at V and 6 bases at J, with 9 bases between. Germline CDR1 is MNHEY and CDR2 is SVGAGI. CDR3 in DNA: TGTGCCAGCAGGACCTATGGTCAGCCCCAGCATTTT. As protein: CASRTYGQPQHF.

This clonotype was observed at least ten times. J is TRBJ1-6 and V is TRBV27; no reliable D call. Germline V gives CDR1 MNHEY, CDR2 SMNVEV (reference sequence). CDR3 length equals 13 residues. The V and J ends lost 3 bases and 7 bases respectively, with 7 bases between them. CDR3 protein: CASSLAGNSPLHF. For the CDR3, the DNA is TGTGCCAGCAGTTTGGCTGGGAATTCACCCCTCCACTTT.

This clonotype was counted only a few times. This sequence joins TRBV7-8 and TRBJ2-5; maybe TRBD1 (6 bases). The V end lost 8 bases, the J end lost 2 bases, and 18 bases lay between the germline ends. The CDR3 loop spans 15 amino acids. In germline, CDR1 is SGHVS, CDR2 FQNEAQ. The DNA for the CDR3 is TGTGCCAGCGGGCAGGGGCCGAATATTCAAGAGACCCAGTACTTC. Its protein is CASGQGPNIQETQYF.